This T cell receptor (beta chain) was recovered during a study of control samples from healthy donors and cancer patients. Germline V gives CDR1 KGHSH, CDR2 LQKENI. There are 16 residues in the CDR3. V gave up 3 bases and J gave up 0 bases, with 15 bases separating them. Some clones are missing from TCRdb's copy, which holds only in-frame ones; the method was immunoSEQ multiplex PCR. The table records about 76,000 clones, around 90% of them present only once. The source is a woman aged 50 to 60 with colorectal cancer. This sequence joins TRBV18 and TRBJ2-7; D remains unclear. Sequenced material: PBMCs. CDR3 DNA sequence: TGTGCCAGCTCACCCCAAGGCAGTTTAAGCTCCTACGAGCAGTACGTC. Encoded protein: CASSPQGSLSSYEQYV.